A selection of T cell receptor beta chains follows, all from one sample in a study of T-cell memory formation after mild COVID-19. TCRdb itself ran the 5' RACE reads through MiXCR, one entry per CDR3 protein. This sample has roughly 300,000 distinct CDR3 sequences; less than 9.5% occur once, and the top ten carry approximately 23%. The specimen was PBMCs or a T cell subset sorted from them (not recorded which). All receptors come from a man between 18 and 35 years old who had mild COVID-19 (a few samples of this study predate the infection). Cell type and time point are not known. The CDR3 runs from the conserved cysteine through the conserved F or W. D genes are given only for firm matches. Some rows mark clone size as missing; the rest say once, few, many or name a class of expanded clone.

V gene	J gene	clone size	D gene	CDR3 DNA	CDR3 protein
TRBV21-1	TRBJ2-2	-	-	TGTGCCAGCAGCAAAGAGCCAGGGGGATGTACCGGGGAGCTGTTTTTT	CASSKEPGGCTGELFF
TRBV3-1	TRBJ2-5	few	-	TGTGCCAGCAGCCCGTCTAATAGTTTAACCCAGTACTTC	CASSPSNSLTQYF
TRBV18	TRBJ1-1	few	-	TGTGCCAGCTCACGGGATCAGGGGAACACTGAAGCTTTCTTT	CASSRDQGNTEAFF
TRBV7-2	TRBJ2-6	many	-	TGTGCCAGCAGCTTACAGGGGCCCTCTGGGGCCAACGTCCTGACTTTC	CASSLQGPSGANVLTF
TRBV24-1	TRBJ2-5	few	-	TGTGCCACCAGTGACCCCGGGACGTGGAACCAGTACTTC	CATSDPGTWNQYF
TRBV18	TRBJ1-1	many	TRBD1	TGTGCCAGCTCATCCCAGACAGGGATTGGCACTGAAGCTTTCTTT	CASSSQTGIGTEAFF
TRBV12-3/TRBV12-4	TRBJ2-3	few	-	TGTGCCAGCAGGAGGGGGGGGGGCCAAGATACGCAGTATTTT	CASRRGGGQDTQYF
TRBV7-9	TRBJ1-2	-	TRBD1	TGTGCCAGCAGCTTAGGAGCAGGGGGAGAGTTTGGCTACACCTTC	CASSLGAGGEFGYTF
TRBV4-3	TRBJ1-1	many	-	TGCGCCAGCAGCCAACACCCGGCCACAGTGAACACTGAAGCTTTCTTT	CASSQHPATVNTEAFF
TRBV21-1	TRBJ1-6	-	-	TGTGCCAGCATCCACTCCTATAATTCACCCCTCCACTTT	CASIHSYNSPLHF
TRBV10-3	TRBJ2-3	-	TRBD1	TGTGCCATCAGCGGCGGACAGGGCGGGGATACGCAGTATTTT	CAISGGQGGDTQYF
TRBV7-8	TRBJ2-1	many	-	TGTGCCAGCAGCCCCGCGGGGAGCCGTATGTACAATGAGCAGTTCTTC	CASSPAGSRMYNEQFF
TRBV12-3/TRBV12-4	TRBJ1-2	few	-	TGTGCCAGCAGTTTCGAGGGTAGCTATGGCTACACCTTC	CASSFEGSYGYTF
TRBV7-9	TRBJ1-6	-	-	TGTGCCAGCAGCTTGACCTCCTTGGGGTCACCCCTCCACTTT	CASSLTSLGSPLHF
TRBV12-3/TRBV12-4	TRBJ1-1	many	-	TGTGCCAGCAGTTTAAAGAACACTGAAGCTTTCTTT	CASSLKNTEAFF
TRBV4-3	TRBJ1-6	few	-	TGCGCCAGCAAGGGAGACAGGTTTGAATCACCCCTCCACTTT	CASKGDRFESPLHF
TRBV6-5	TRBJ1-2	-	TRBD1	TGTGCCAGCAGTTACCAGGGACAGGGAAATGGCTACACCTTC	CASSYQGQGNGYTF
TRBV11-2	TRBJ2-3	-	-	TGTGCCAGCAGCTTACGCCGATATGGGGCAGATACGCAGTATTTT	CASSLRRYGADTQYF
TRBV20-1	TRBJ1-2	-	TRBD1	TGCAGTGCCACCCGGACAGGCCAGGCTGGCTACACCTTC	CSATRTGQAGYTF
TRBV7-9	TRBJ1-2	-	-	TGTGCCAGCAGCTTAGATGCAGGAACAAACTATGGCTACACCTTC	CASSLDAGTNYGYTF
TRBV7-2	TRBJ1-2	-	-	TGTGCCAGCAGCTTAGAGGGTCGGAGCGGCTACACCTTC	CASSLEGRSGYTF
TRBV4-1	TRBJ1-1	-	TRBD1	TGCGCCAGCAGCCCCCGTCCGGACAGGAAGAGGGGAAGGGTCTTT	CASSPRPDRKRGRVF
TRBV9	TRBJ2-5	-	TRBD2	TGTGCCAGCAGCGTAGTCGGGGGGGCGGCAGAGACCCAGTACTTC	CASSVVGGAAETQYF
TRBV5-1	TRBJ2-7	many	-	TGCGCCAGCAGCTTGGCCCAACAGGCGGACGAGCAGTACTTC	CASSLAQQADEQYF
TRBV29-1	TRBJ2-2	few	TRBD1	TGCAGCGTTGACCTCGGACAGGGGAACACCGGGGAGCTGTTTTTT	CSVDLGQGNTGELFF
TRBV5-1	TRBJ1-5	-	-	TGCGCCAGCAGCTTGGATGGGGGAAGGGGCCAGCCCCAGCATTTT	CASSLDGGRGQPQHF
TRBV12-3/TRBV12-4	TRBJ2-3	-	-	TGTGCCAGCAGTGCCGCAGGGACCCTCTACACCGTTACGCAGTATTTT	CASSAAGTLYTVTQYF
TRBV4-1	TRBJ2-2	few	TRBD1	TGCGCCAGCAGCCAAGAGGACAGGGTATCCGGGGAGCTGTTTTTT	CASSQEDRVSGELFF
TRBV11-2	TRBJ2-1	-	TRBD2	TGTGCCAGCAGCTTAGGTGCGGGGGACCAGTTCTTC	CASSLGAGDQFF
TRBV6-6	TRBJ1-1	-	-	TGTGCCAGCAGCCCTAACGGGGGAGTAGGGACTGAAGCTTTCTTT	CASSPNGGVGTEAFF
TRBV12-3/TRBV12-4	TRBJ1-4	-	-	TGTGCCAGCAGTTTGGGTTTAGGGCAGGCAACTAATGAAAAACTGTTTTTT	CASSLGLGQATNEKLFF
TRBV9	TRBJ2-1	-	-	TGTGCCAGCAGTGCTCCTCGGGCAAATGAGCAGTTCTTC	CASSAPRANEQFF
TRBV5-1	TRBJ1-1	-	-	TGCGCCAGCAGCGGGGGGACTTTCACTGAAGCTTTCTTT	CASSGGTFTEAFF
TRBV15	TRBJ1-2	-	-	TGTGCCACCAGCAGAGAAGAATATGGCTACACCTTC	CATSREEYGYTF
TRBV5-4	TRBJ1-1	few	TRBD1	TGTGCCAGCAGTTCAGGACAGGGAAGTAGAATGAACACTGAAGCTTTCTTT	CASSSGQGSRMNTEAFF
TRBV7-2	TRBJ2-3	-	-	TGTGCCAGCAGCCCGAGTATGAACGCTCCCGGCACAGATACGCAGTATTTT	CASSPSMNAPGTDTQYF
TRBV2	TRBJ2-2	-	-	TGTGCCAGCAGTCCCGAGTTGGGGGAGCTGTTTTTT	CASSPELGELFF
TRBV29-1	TRBJ1-3	-	TRBD1	TGCAGCGTTGCGGGACAGGGGACGAAAGGAAACACCATATATTTT	CSVAGQGTKGNTIYF
TRBV7-6	TRBJ1-1	few	-	TGTGCCAGCAGCTTAGGTGCGGGGAGGGACACTGAAGCTTTCTTT	CASSLGAGRDTEAFF